Listed below are T cell receptor beta chains from one sample, sequenced in a study of OX40 agonist ivuxolimab in advanced cancers. Only in-frame clones appear in the TCRdb table, and some are missing; sequencing was by immunoSEQ multiplex PCR. The sample lists about 58,000 clones, roughly four fifths seen once, with about 1.6% in the top ten. This sample comprised CD4+ or CD8+ T cells sorted from blood, obtained in a trial of the OX40 agonist ivuxolimab. These receptors originate from an adult with an advanced solid tumor such as melanoma, head and neck, liver or kidney cancer. Each CDR3 is given with its conserved first and last residue. The D gene is left open where the match is weak. Size values are once, few and many counts, or a class for expanded clones, and some rows have none.

v_gene: TRBV7-9
abundance: .
d_gene: TRBD1
j_gene: TRBJ1-1
CDR3aa: CASREQGERAEAFF
CDR3nt: TGTGCCAGCAGAGAACAGGGGGAGCGTGCTGAAGCTTTCTTT

v_gene: TRBV27
abundance: .
d_gene: .
j_gene: TRBJ2-2
CDR3aa: CASSPPGRNTGELFF
CDR3nt: TGTGCCAGCAGTCCCCCGGGACGGAACACCGGGGAGCTGTTTTTT

v_gene: TRBV4-2
abundance: .
d_gene: TRBD1
j_gene: TRBJ2-4
CDR3aa: CASSQDPGTENIQYF
CDR3nt: TGTGCCAGCAGCCAAGATCCGGGGACAGAAAACATTCAGTACTTC

v_gene: TRBV7-8
abundance: .
d_gene: TRBD1
j_gene: TRBJ2-3
CDR3aa: CASREGTGGDTQYF
CDR3nt: TGTGCCAGCAGGGAAGGGACAGGGGGAGATACGCAGTATTTT

v_gene: TRBV11-3
abundance: .
d_gene: TRBD1
j_gene: TRBJ2-1
CDR3aa: CASSNQGQGGNEQFF
CDR3nt: TGTGCCAGCAGCAACCAGGGACAGGGAGGGAATGAGCAGTTCTTC

v_gene: TRBV7-8
abundance: many
d_gene: TRBD2
j_gene: TRBJ2-2
CDR3aa: CASSLVAGNTGELFF
CDR3nt: TGTGCCAGCAGCTTAGTAGCGGGAAACACCGGGGAGCTGTTTTTT

v_gene: TRBV2
abundance: few
d_gene: .
j_gene: TRBJ1-6
CDR3aa: CASSELGGSGNSPLHF
CDR3nt: TGTGCCAGCAGTGAACTGGGGGGTTCGGGTAATTCACCCCTCCACTTT

v_gene: TRBV11-2
abundance: .
d_gene: .
j_gene: TRBJ2-7
CDR3aa: CASSFTTSYEQYF
CDR3nt: TGTGCCAGCAGCTTCACAACCTCCTACGAGCAGTACTTC

v_gene: TRBV5-1
abundance: .
d_gene: .
j_gene: TRBJ1-2
CDR3aa: CASSLENANYGYTF
CDR3nt: TGCGCCAGCAGCTTGGAGAATGCTAACTATGGCTACACCTTC

v_gene: TRBV6-4
abundance: .
d_gene: TRBD1
j_gene: TRBJ2-7
CDR3aa: CASSFRQGVYEQYF
CDR3nt: TGTGCCAGCAGTTTTAGACAGGGAGTCTACGAGCAGTACTTC

v_gene: TRBV5-1
abundance: .
d_gene: .
j_gene: TRBJ2-7
CDR3aa: CASSLGFEQYF
CDR3nt: TGCGCCAGCAGTCTGGGGTTCGAGCAGTACTTC

v_gene: TRBV15
abundance: .
d_gene: TRBD2
j_gene: TRBJ2-2
CDR3aa: CATSRFLAGNTGELFF
CDR3nt: TGTGCCACCAGCAGATTCTTAGCGGGGAACACCGGGGAGCTGTTTTTT

v_gene: TRBV30
abundance: .
d_gene: TRBD2
j_gene: TRBJ2-2
CDR3aa: CAGSITSGNTGELFF
CDR3nt: TGTGCCGGAAGCATAACTAGCGGGAACACCGGGGAGCTGTTTTTT

v_gene: TRBV30
abundance: once
d_gene: .
j_gene: TRBJ2-7
CDR3aa: CAWSRGSSYEQYF
CDR3nt: TGTGCCTGGAGTAGGGGATCCTCCTACGAGCAGTACTTC

v_gene: TRBV5-1
abundance: .
d_gene: TRBD2
j_gene: TRBJ2-5
CDR3aa: CASSSTSGGRETQYF
CDR3nt: TGCGCCAGCAGCTCGACTAGCGGGGGAAGGGAGACCCAGTACTTC

v_gene: TRBV2
abundance: once
d_gene: .
j_gene: TRBJ2-7
CDR3aa: CASNQGGYEQYF
CDR3nt: TGTGCCAGCAATCAGGGGGGGTACGAGCAGTACTTC

v_gene: TRBV6-5
abundance: .
d_gene: .
j_gene: TRBJ1-5
CDR3aa: CASRTGNQPQHF
CDR3nt: TGTGCCAGCAGAACAGGCAATCAGCCCCAGCATTTT

v_gene: TRBV7-2
abundance: .
d_gene: .
j_gene: TRBJ2-2
CDR3aa: CASSSGPAGPGGELFF
CDR3nt: TGTGCCAGCAGCTCGGGGCCCGCTGGGCCCGGCGGGGAGCTGTTTTTT

v_gene: TRBV27
abundance: .
d_gene: .
j_gene: TRBJ2-6
CDR3aa: CASGPLLAGANVLTF
CDR3nt: TGTGCCAGCGGACCTTTATTGGCTGGGGCCAACGTCCTGACTTTC

v_gene: TRBV5-4
abundance: .
d_gene: TRBD2
j_gene: TRBJ2-1
CDR3aa: CASSLGRTSSYNEQFF
CDR3nt: TGTGCCAGCAGCTTGGGTAGGACTAGCTCCTACAATGAGCAGTTCTTC

v_gene: TRBV7-9
abundance: .
d_gene: TRBD2
j_gene: TRBJ2-3
CDR3aa: CASSSGLAGGPTDTQYF
CDR3nt: TGTGCCAGCAGCTCGGGACTAGCGGGAGGGCCGACAGATACGCAGTATTTT

v_gene: TRBV5-1
abundance: .
d_gene: .
j_gene: TRBJ2-2
CDR3aa: CASSLAVNTGELFF
CDR3nt: TGCGCCAGCAGCTTAGCAGTGAACACCGGGGAGCTGTTTTTT

v_gene: TRBV5-6
abundance: .
d_gene: .
j_gene: TRBJ1-4
CDR3aa: CASAPGDGEKLFF
CDR3nt: TGTGCCAGCGCCCCAGGGGATGGTGAAAAACTGTTTTTT

v_gene: TRBV19
abundance: .
d_gene: TRBD1
j_gene: TRBJ2-5
CDR3aa: CASSSRTGAQETQYF
CDR3nt: TGTGCCAGTAGTTCTCGGACAGGGGCGCAAGAGACCCAGTACTTC

v_gene: TRBV6-6
abundance: .
d_gene: TRBD2
j_gene: TRBJ2-3
CDR3aa: CASRREGTQYF
CDR3nt: TGTGCCAGCAGGAGGGAGGGTACGCAGTATTTT

v_gene: TRBV2
abundance: .
d_gene: .
j_gene: TRBJ1-4
CDR3aa: CASSDGSGVEKLFF
CDR3nt: TGTGCCAGCAGTGACGGGTCAGGGGTTGAAAAACTGTTTTTT

v_gene: TRBV6-1
abundance: .
d_gene: TRBD2
j_gene: TRBJ2-1
CDR3aa: CASIRGTSGTNEQFF
CDR3nt: TGTGCCAGCATTCGAGGTACTAGCGGGACCAATGAGCAGTTCTTC

v_gene: TRBV6-5
abundance: .
d_gene: .
j_gene: TRBJ1-1
CDR3aa: CASSFGMNTEAFF
CDR3nt: TGTGCCAGCAGTTTTGGTATGAACACTGAAGCTTTCTTT

v_gene: TRBV10-3
abundance: medium-sized
d_gene: .
j_gene: TRBJ1-1
CDR3aa: CAISEGGSTEAFF
CDR3nt: TGTGCCATCAGTGAGGGGGGGAGCACTGAAGCTTTCTTT

v_gene: TRBV7-6
abundance: .
d_gene: .
j_gene: TRBJ1-3
CDR3aa: CASSLAAAGRTGNTIYF
CDR3nt: TGTGCCAGCAGCTTAGCCGCCGCAGGAAGAACTGGAAACACCATATATTTT

v_gene: TRBV7-6
abundance: .
d_gene: TRBD2
j_gene: TRBJ2-1
CDR3aa: CASSTQGLAIGNEQFF
CDR3nt: TGTGCCAGCAGCACGCAGGGACTAGCGATCGGGAATGAGCAGTTCTTC

v_gene: TRBV2
abundance: .
d_gene: .
j_gene: TRBJ2-1
CDR3aa: CAGGERNNEQFF
CDR3nt: TGTGCCGGGGGAGAGCGGAACAATGAGCAGTTCTTC

v_gene: TRBV5-1
abundance: .
d_gene: .
j_gene: TRBJ2-3
CDR3aa: CASSLGASFTDTQYF
CDR3nt: TGCGCCAGCAGCTTGGGGGCCAGCTTCACAGATACGCAGTATTTT

v_gene: TRBV9
abundance: .
d_gene: TRBD2
j_gene: TRBJ2-1
CDR3aa: CASSVGLTREQFF
CDR3nt: TGTGCCAGCAGCGTGGGACTAACGCGTGAGCAGTTCTTC

v_gene: TRBV30
abundance: .
d_gene: TRBD1
j_gene: TRBJ2-2
CDR3aa: CAWRGQVNTGELFF
CDR3nt: TGTGCCTGGAGAGGACAGGTCAACACCGGGGAGCTGTTTTTT

v_gene: TRBV5-1
abundance: .
d_gene: .
j_gene: TRBJ2-1
CDR3aa: CASSLSGNYNGQFF
CDR3nt: TGCGCCAGCAGCTTGTCAGGGAACTACAATGGGCAGTTCTTC

v_gene: TRBV12-5
abundance: .
d_gene: .
j_gene: TRBJ1-5
CDR3aa: CASGLTGDQPQHF
CDR3nt: TGTGCTAGTGGTTTGACAGGCGATCAGCCCCAGCATTTT

v_gene: TRBV20-1
abundance: .
d_gene: .
j_gene: TRBJ2-1
CDR3aa: CSASSYNEQFF
CDR3nt: TGCAGTGCAAGTTCCTATAATGAGCAGTTCTTC

v_gene: TRBV9
abundance: few
d_gene: .
j_gene: TRBJ1-6
CDR3aa: CASSVELDSPLHF
CDR3nt: TGTGCCAGCAGCGTAGAACTGGATTCACCCCTCCACTTT

v_gene: TRBV5-1
abundance: few
d_gene: TRBD2
j_gene: TRBJ2-1
CDR3aa: CASSLGLAGAYNEQFF
CDR3nt: TGCGCCAGCAGCTTGGGACTAGCGGGAGCCTACAATGAGCAGTTCTTC

v_gene: TRBV5-4
abundance: .
d_gene: TRBD1
j_gene: TRBJ1-5
CDR3aa: CASSLDRGGDYQPQHF
CDR3nt: TGTGCCAGCAGCTTGGACAGGGGGGGTGACTATCAGCCCCAGCATTTT

v_gene: TRBV6-5
abundance: .
d_gene: .
j_gene: TRBJ2-1
CDR3aa: CASSWAENEQFF
CDR3nt: TGTGCCAGCAGTTGGGCGGAAAATGAGCAGTTCTTC

v_gene: TRBV10-1
abundance: .
d_gene: .
j_gene: TRBJ2-1
CDR3aa: CASSESTPLGEQFF
CDR3nt: TGCGCCAGCAGTGAGTCGACCCCGCTGGGCGAGCAGTTCTTC

v_gene: TRBV6-6
abundance: .
d_gene: TRBD1
j_gene: TRBJ2-1
CDR3aa: CASSRGQGHEQFF
CDR3nt: TGTGCCAGCAGTCGGGGACAGGGTCATGAGCAGTTCTTC

v_gene: TRBV19
abundance: .
d_gene: .
j_gene: TRBJ2-2
CDR3aa: CASSISISTGELFF
CDR3nt: TGTGCCAGTAGTATATCAATCTCCACCGGGGAGCTGTTTTTT

v_gene: TRBV9
abundance: .
d_gene: TRBD1
j_gene: TRBJ1-4
CDR3aa: CASSSARGRGNEKLFF
CDR3nt: TGTGCCAGCAGCTCCGCCAGGGGGCGCGGGAATGAAAAACTGTTTTTT

v_gene: TRBV5-1
abundance: .
d_gene: TRBD1
j_gene: TRBJ2-5
CDR3aa: CASSRGTAQETQYF
CDR3nt: TGCGCCAGCAGCCGTGGGACAGCACAAGAGACCCAGTACTTC

v_gene: TRBV4-1
abundance: .
d_gene: .
j_gene: TRBJ2-7
CDR3aa: CASSQDRADPYEQYF
CDR3nt: TGCGCCAGCAGCCAAGATCGGGCAGACCCCTACGAGCAGTACTTC